The source of this T cell receptor (beta chain) is a study of blood T cell repertoires in COVID-19. On the study more broadly: PBMCs, B-cell-depleted T cells, or T cells were the source of the cDNA or gDNA that made up the material.

Authors' processing steps: Amplified reference gene primers provided the basis for estimating nucleated cell counts. Clones were sequenced by immunoSEQ multiplex PCR, and TCRdb holds only the in-frame ones, with some missing. V and J calls and clone size are given by that table; D and trimming were obtained from the DNA. The table lists more than 300,000 clones, around nine tenths of them singletons, with approximately 5% in the top ten. This CDR3 is built from 15 residues. V dropped 6 bases and J dropped 3; count of bases not matched to a gene: 9. CDR1 ENHRY and CDR2 SYGVKD come from the germline V gene. Participants spanned ages 18 to 89 years and resided in 20 to 30 US areas.

The TCR was taken from a woman aged 25 to 45 who had recovered from COVID-19. Sequencing used PBMCs or T cells enriched from blood (not recorded which). This chain joins TRBV10-3 and TRBJ1-1, with 8 positions matching TRBD1. In nucleotides, the CDR3 is TGTGCCATCAGAGGACAGGGACGTTATGACACTGAAGCTTTCTTT. As protein: CAIRGQGRYDTEAFF.